The rows below give T cell receptor delta chains drawn from one sample of a study of Vδ1+ human thymocytes. TCRdb fed the multiplex PCR reads into CATT to redo clone calling. The table has 54,000 or so delta-chain clones, around a sixth seen once; the top ten hold approximately 0.54%. Sequencing used Vdelta1+ gamma-delta thymocytes from the thymus. These receptors all stem from a boy under two years old who had congenital heart surgery. The conserved cysteine and the conserved F or W are not part of the CDR3 here. A D gene is named only where the DNA matches it firmly.

v_call	cdr3_length	j_call	d_call	cdr3_aa
TRDV1	22	TRDJ1	TRDD3	ALGALIFLPRTGGYATYTDKLI
TRDV1	18	TRDJ1	TRDD3	ALGTVGLHLMGDTSGKLI
TRDV1	17	TRDJ1	TRDD3	ALGELPASTGGYRDKLI
TRDV1	18	TRDJ1	-	ALGDLSPYLVRIGTDKLI
TRDV2	18	TRDJ1	TRDD3	ACDTAESTGGLGLTDKLI
TRDV1	15	TRDJ1	TRDD3	ALGGLLWGIDTDKLI
TRDV1	17	TRDJ1	TRDD3	ALGPYGGGGNADTDKLI
TRDV1	17	TRDJ1	-	ALGELIPLALGVMGGLI
TRDV1	13	TRDJ1	-	ALGELWLLADKLI
TRDV1	18	TRDJ1	-	ALGEQDFELGGPYTDKLI
TRDV2	12	TRDJ1	TRDD3	ACDSMGDLDKLI
TRDV1	19	TRDJ1	TRDD3	ALGELLGPLPYWGITDKLI
TRDV1	14	TRDJ1	TRDD3	ALGDRKGLLGDELI
TRDV1	15	TRDJ1	TRDD3	ALGERFLRGYDDKLI
TRDV1	23	TRDJ1	TRDD3	ALGEHRLLVDGILGSMIYTDKLI
TRDV1	21	TRDJ1	TRDD3	ALGPGLPHNFGGYACAYDKLI
TRDV1	17	TRDJ1	TRDD3	ALGELVPGLGDTPDKLI
TRDV1	17	TRDJ1	TRDD3	ALGERSPTRLGEAYKLI
TRDV1	15	TRDJ1	-	ALGEPILTLYVGGLI
TRDV1	15	TRDJ1	-	ALGELAPMGYTDKLI
TRDV1	18	TRDJ1	TRDD3	ALGEGLATARGIRVDKLI
TRDV1	11	TRDJ1	-	ALGEPLPWGLI
TRDV1	15	TRDJ1	TRDD3	ALGEILGEKYTDKLI
TRDV1	19	TRDJ1	TRDD3	ALGELPIWGIRPRLTDKLI
TRDV1	18	TRDJ1	-	ALGESLPFGGTRFTDKLI
TRDV1	17	TRDJ1	-	ALGEPPNLTGDYTDKLI
TRDV1	16	TRDJ1	TRDD3	ALGELQGIPSNPDKLI
TRDV1	20	TRDJ1	TRDD3	ALGEAYETAGGYQGYSDKLI
TRDV1	14	TRDJ1	-	ALGTVLGSITDKLI
TRDV1	18	TRDJ1	-	ALGATFCGGGNVGTDKLI
TRDV1	25	TRDJ1	TRDD3	ALGEHPLIPIGRDWGIQPAYTDKLI
TRDV1	18	TRDJ1	TRDD3	ALSKFVPSEVLGDTDKLI
TRDV1	16	TRDJ1	-	ALGELAAWPFYTDKLI
TRDV1	20	TRDJ1	TRDD3	ALGELFPAPTLGDTYTDKLI
TRDV1	17	TRDJ1	TRDD3	ALGEACPGVGDPTDKLI
TRDV1	19	TRDJ1	TRDD3	ALGEFAYWGIPLTYTDKLI
TRDV3	13	TRDJ1	-	ASPSPKQYTDKLI
TRDV1	21	TRDJ1	TRDD3	ALGEPYIPRTSLGGYSTDKLI
TRDV1	10	TRDJ1	-	ALGKCDDKLI
TRDV2	13	TRDJ1	-	ACSSKCALTNKLI
TRDV1	16	TRDJ1	-	ALGEMAFSADWAAKLI
TRDV1	11	TRDJ1	-	AVGEGSYDKLI
TRDV1	19	TRDJ2	TRDD3	ALGSGPWGIRTLTLTAQLF
TRDV1	17	TRDJ1	TRDD2	ALGEPFLRLGVGTDKLI
TRDV1	18	TRDJ1	-	ALGEQGTFYPTCLALGLI
TRDV2	17	TRDJ1	-	ACDTGPVPRLVSTDKLI
TRDV1	16	TRDJ1	-	ALGELVSSPKYTDKLI
TRDV1	18	TRDJ1	TRDD3	ALGDPGSSPGIRGPDKLI
TRDV1	14	TRDJ1	-	ALGDLVQGISDKLI
TRDV1	17	TRDJ1	-	ALGDLRRGLEVNTDKLI
TRDV1	16	TRDJ1	TRDD3	ALGELHGGYLRTDKLI
TRDV1	16	TRDJ1	TRDD3	ALGETSITGETTDKLI
TRDV2	17	TRDJ1	TRDD3	ACEPGDRGSTTRPDKLI
TRDV1	13	TRDJ1	-	ALGESKYVPIKLI
TRDV1	17	TRDJ1	TRDD2	ALGDPYFLRQWGSDKLI
TRDV1	19	TRDJ1	TRDD2	ALGGYPSYSERRTDTDKLI
TRDV1	19	TRDJ1	-	ALGEGLPTCLGDGRNDKLI